This passage covers 26 T cell receptor beta chains from one sample sequenced in a study of Graves' ophthalmopathy and Graves' hyperthyroidism. Scientists amplified the TCR beta CDR3 regions from RNA transcripts. The library came from an HTBI-primed first-round RT-PCR and a second-round multiplex PCR. TCRdb analysed the multiplex PCR reads with MiXCR anew, one entry per CDR3 protein. Here the sample spans hundreds of thousands of distinct CDR3 sequences, about 20% being singletons. Input material: peripheral blood. The receptors stem from a young woman with stable Graves' hyperthyroidism. Some clones in this sample may be carry-over from other donors' samples.

This clonotype was detected ten times or more. The rearrangement joins TRBV11-2 to TRBJ2-7, with D hard to call. The CDR3 length is 14 residues. V lost 0 bases and J lost 0, with 6 bases in between. CDR1 and CDR2 (germline): SGHAT, FQNNGV. The CDR3: CASSLEYNSYEQYF. CDR3 coding DNA: TGTGCCAGCAGCTTAGAATACAACTCCTACGAGCAGTACTTC.

Many counts were recorded for this clonotype. The chain combines TRBV5-1 with TRBJ2-7, with no clear D. Per the germline V gene, CDR1 is SGHRS and CDR2 is YFSETQ. The CDR3 totals 13 residues. Trimming cost V 4 bases and J 3 bases, with 11 bases left between them. DNA of the CDR3: TGCGCCAGCAGCCCCCGACCCCGCTACGAGCAGTACTTC. It specifies CASSPRPRYEQYF.

The rearrangement uses TRBV5-1 and TRBJ2-5, with 12 bases matching TRBD2. CDR3 length: 16 amino acids. The V gene's germline CDR1 is SGHRS and CDR2 YFSETQ. V shed 2 bases and J 4 bases; nucleotides not matched to a gene: 6. In DNA, the CDR3 is TGCGCCAGCAGCTTCCATGAACTAGCGGGAGGAGAGACCCAGTACTTC. This sequence encodes CASSFHELAGGETQYF.

This clonotype was seen repeatedly, ten times or more. The rearrangement links TRBV2 to TRBJ2-7; D not certain. Germline V CDR1 and CDR2: SNHLY, FYNNEI. This CDR3 is built from 12 residues. Deletions cut 4 bases from V and 1 base from J, with 5 bases between. CDR3 bases: TGTGCCAGCAGTGGGCCTTCCTACGAGCAGTACTTC. It encodes CASSGPSYEQYF.

The table lists this clonotype with many counts. The chain uses TRBV11-2 and TRBJ2-5, with D unclear. Trimming shortened V by 2 bases and J by 0 bases, and 10 bases separated the two germline ends. This CDR3 is built from 15 residues. Germline assignment: CDR1 SGHAT and CDR2 FQNNGV. The CDR3 loop is CASSLWVGYQETQYF. In nucleotides, the CDR3 is TGTGCCAGCAGCTTATGGGTGGGGTACCAAGAGACCCAGTACTTC.

This chain joins TRBV29-1 and TRBJ1-3; the match to TRBD1 covers 7 bases. CDR3 size: 13 residues. In germline, CDR1 is SQVTM, CDR2 ANQGSEA. Trimming at V came to 7 bases and at J to 2 bases, leaving 5 bases not matched to a gene. The CDR3 coding sequence is TGCAGCGCCAAGACAGGGACTGGAAACACCATATATTTT. Translating it yields CSAKTGTGNTIYF.

This clonotype was counted ten times or more. The chain carries TRBV7-9 and TRBJ2-7; TRBD1 might be the D (5 bases). Germline V gives CDR1 SEHNR, CDR2 FQNEAQ (reference sequence). The CDR3 spans 14 residues. V shed 2 bases and J shed 2 bases, with 10 bases lying between them. This CDR3 is CASSLSGPTYEQYF. Here the CDR3 DNA reads TGTGCCAGCAGCTTATCAGGGCCCACCTACGAGCAGTACTTC. Full variable domain (remainder filled in from reference TRBV7-9 and TRBJ2-7): DTGVSQNPRHKITKRGQNVTFRCDPISEHNRLYWYRQTLGQGPEFLTYFQNEAQLEKSRLLSDRFSAERPKGSFSTLEIQRTEQGDSAMYLCASSLSGPTYEQYFGPGTRLTVT.

The rearrangement uses TRBV20-1 and TRBJ1-2; D unresolved. Per germline, CDR1 DFQATT and CDR2 SNEGSKA (reference sequence). V gave up 2 bases and J gave up 0 bases, with 10 bases separating them. The CDR3 has 14 amino acids. CDR3 sequence reads: CSARISTPNYGYTF. In nucleotides, the CDR3 is TGCAGTGCTAGAATCTCGACGCCTAACTATGGCTACACCTTC.

This clonotype was seen many times. This rearrangement joins TRBV20-1 to TRBJ1-2; 7 nucleotides align to TRBD1. Germline loops: CDR1 DFQATT, CDR2 SNEGSKA (reference sequence). The CDR3 contains 12 residues. The junction had 9 bases not matched to a gene; V was cut back by 6 bases and J by 8 bases. The CDR3 loop is CSAFTTGIGYTF. DNA for the CDR3: TGCAGTGCGTTTACGACAGGGATCGGCTACACCTTC.

This clonotype was counted many times. The J gene is TRBJ1-5, the V gene TRBV20-1; 8 positions agree with TRBD1. V trimming: 6 bases; J trimming: 11 bases; junction bases outside the gene matches: 15. CDR3 length equals 14 residues. From germline, CDR1 is DFQATT and CDR2 SNEGSKA (reference sequence). This CDR3 reads CSASPGQALVAQHF. The CDR3 region has the DNA TGCAGTGCAAGTCCGGGACAGGCCTTAGTTGCCCAGCATTTT.

At least ten counts were recorded for this clonotype. V usage is TRBV7-2 and J usage is TRBJ2-7, with no clear D. The CDR3 totals 11 residues. Germline V gene sequence: CDR1 SGHTA, CDR2 FQGNSA. V lost 1 base and J 6 bases, leaving 4 bases between the germline ends. In nucleotides, the CDR3 is TGTGCCAGCAGCTTAGTTACCGAGCAGTACTTC. Translated, it gives CASSLVTEQYF.

This clonotype was counted at least ten times. The chain combines TRBV11-2 with TRBJ2-7; D is perhaps TRBD1 (5 bases). Germline V lookup: CDR1 SGHAT, CDR2 FQNNGV. With 2 bases removed from V and 7 bases from J, the gap between germline ends came to 9 bases. This CDR3 has 12 residues. The CDR3 is CASSLSRAEQYF. CDR3 nucleotide sequence: TGTGCCAGCAGCTTAAGCAGGGCGGAGCAGTACTTC.

There are many counts of this clonotype. The chain recombines TRBV29-1 with TRBJ2-7; 11 bases agree with TRBD2. Germline CDR1 and CDR2: SQVTM and ANQGSEA. The CDR3 totals 14 residues. The J segment lost 3 bases and the V segment lost 6 bases, leaving 7 bases of the junction unmatched. Written as DNA, the CDR3 is TGCAGCGTCGCCTTGGGGACTAGCGGCTACGAGCAGTACTTC. Residues: CSVALGTSGYEQYF.

A remark on this clonotype: Being one base from a much bigger clone, this may be a read error. DNA for the CDR3: TGTGCCAGCAGCCCGGGACAGGGGGCTTTCTTT. Translated: CASSPGQGAFF. The J gene is TRBJ1-1, the V gene TRBV6-1, with 10 bases matching TRBD1. Germline loops: CDR1 MNHNS, CDR2 SASEGT. The CDR3 loop spans 11 amino acids. Trimming at V came to 6 bases and at J to 11 bases, leaving 3 bases not matched to a gene.

This clonotype occurred a few times. The V call is TRBV2, the J call TRBJ1-3; D might be TRBD1 (5 bases). V lost 2 bases and J lost 4, with 9 bases in between. The CDR3 contains 14 residues. The germline gives CDR1 SNHLY, CDR2 FYNNEI. For the CDR3, the DNA is TGTGCCAGCAGTGAACAGGGCTTCGGAAACACCATATATTTT. It specifies CASSEQGFGNTIYF.

The rearrangement uses TRBV27 and TRBJ2-5, with TRBD1 identical over 12 bases. This CDR3 comprises 19 residues. J lost 1 base, V lost 5 bases, and 14 bases had no gene match. Germline CDR1 MNHEY, CDR2 SMNVEV (reference sequence). CDR3 bases: TGTGCCAGCAGTCAGATTTTACTCCGGGACAGGGGGCGCCAAGAGACCCAGTACTTC. Translation: CASSQILLRDRGRQETQYF.

This chain links TRBV27 with TRBJ1-1, with TRBD1 identical over 7 bases. The germline gives CDR1 MNHEY, CDR2 SMNVEV (reference sequence). Germline trimming cut 5 bases from V and 3 bases from J; bases unmatched to any gene: 12. This CDR3 comprises 16 residues. The CDR3 loop is CASSLKPGGRYTEAFF. In nucleotides, the CDR3 is TGTGCCAGCAGTCTAAAACCAGGGGGGAGGTACACTGAAGCTTTCTTT.

This clonotype has only a few counts. The gene calls are TRBV19 and TRBJ1-2; 7 bases align to TRBD1. Germline CDR1 and CDR2: LNHDA and SQIVND (reference sequence). The CDR3 has 14 residues. V was pared by 5 bases and J by 7 bases, with 10 bases of the junction left unmatched. In DNA form, the CDR3 reads TGTGCCAGTAGTCCGGGACAGACCCATTTTGGCTACACCTTC. This gives the protein CASSPGQTHFGYTF. Supplemented by reference TRBV19 and TRBJ1-2, the full variable domain reads DGGITQSPKYLFRKEGQNVTLSCEQNLNHDAMYWYRQDPGQGLRLIYYSQIVNDFQKGDIAEGYSVSREKKESFPLTVTSAQKNPTAFYLCASSPGQTHFGYTFGSGTRLTVV.

This clonotype was counted many times. V usage is TRBV20-1 and J usage is TRBJ2-7; 11 bases agree with TRBD2. Germline V lookup: CDR1 DFQATT, CDR2 SNEGSKA (reference sequence). CDR3 length: 14 amino acids. Trimming at V came to 5 bases and at J to 2 bases, leaving 5 bases not matched to a gene. For the CDR3, the DNA is TGCAGTGCTCCCTTAGCGGGAGGGGCCTACGAGCAGTACTTC. It codes for CSAPLAGGAYEQYF.

This clonotype was observed many times. The chain couples TRBV28 to TRBJ2-7, with TRBD1 identical over 9 bases. The J segment lost 6 bases and the V segment lost 5 bases, leaving 11 bases of the junction unmatched. The CDR3 covers 15 residues. Germline values: CDR1 MDHEN, CDR2 SYDVKM. CDR3: CASSDPGQGGREQYF. CDR3 DNA sequence: TGTGCCAGCAGTGACCCGGGACAGGGAGGCCGCGAGCAGTACTTC.

This clonotype was detected ten times or more. The chain has TRBV15 and TRBJ1-2, with 9 nucleotides matching TRBD1. The CDR3 totals 14 residues. V gave up 3 bases and J gave up 6 bases; unmatched junction bases: 5. CDR1 LNHNV and CDR2 YYDKDF come from the germline V gene (reference sequence). CDR3 protein: CATSRGQGDDGYTF. The CDR3 coding sequence is TGTGCCACCAGCAGGGGACAGGGAGACGATGGCTACACCTTC. Looking up the rest from reference TRBV15 and TRBJ1-2 gives the full variable domain: DAMVIQNPRYQVTQFGKPVTLSCSQTLNHNVMYWYQQKSSQAPKLLFHYYDKDFNNEADTPDNFQSRRPNTSFCFLDIRSPGLGDTAMYLCATSRGQGDDGYTFGSGTRLTVV.

The V and J genes are TRBV6-5 and TRBJ1-2, with 7 bases fitting TRBD1. The CDR3 runs 14 residues. CDR1 is MNHEY, CDR2 SVGAGI, per germline. J gave up 8 bases and V 4 bases, and 10 bases lay outside the gene matches. CDR3 sequence: CASSLTDRAGGYTF. CDR3 DNA: TGTGCCAGCAGTTTAACCGACAGGGCGGGCGGCTACACCTTC.

A remark on this clonotype: A read error is likely, as this CDR3 ends without the conserved phenylalanine or tryptophan. The limits of the CDR3 on the DNA are not certain, so only TCRdb's listed CDR3 is given. The chain recombines TRBV28 with TRBJ1-1; the table calls TRBD1, which could not be checked here. Germline CDR1 and CDR2: MDHEN and SYDVKM. The CDR3 length is 16 residues, termini included. The CDR3 region is CASSSPRGGSGTEACL.

This clonotype was seen ten or more times. The V call is TRBV5-1, the J call TRBJ2-5, with 11 positions matching TRBD2. Germline CDR1 SGHRS, CDR2 YFSETQ. The CDR3 sequence is 18 residues long. Trimming at V came to 1 base and at J to 0 bases, leaving 8 bases not matched to a gene. The CDR3 loop reads CASSLHFPGLADQETQYF. The DNA of the CDR3 is TGCGCCAGCAGCTTGCATTTTCCGGGACTAGCGGACCAAGAGACCCAGTACTTC.

This clonotype came up many times. The V and J genes are TRBV30 and TRBJ1-6; no clear D gene. Germline values: CDR1 GTSNPN, CDR2 SVGIG (reference sequence). CDR3 length: 14 amino acids. The CDR3 DNA sequence: TGTGCTCGAGGCTCCGGCTCTCGGGATTCACCCCTCCACTTT. This encodes CARGSGSRDSPLHF.

This clonotype has more than one count but fewer than ten. The rearrangement links TRBV2 to TRBJ2-5, with 7 bases that match TRBD2. Germline CDR1 reads SNHLY; CDR2 reads FYNNEI. The V gene end was trimmed by 0 bases and the J gene end by 5 bases; junction bases not matched to a gene: 9. The CDR3 contains 16 residues. The CDR3 region has the DNA TGTGCCAGCAGTGAAGCTTTACTAGCGAGGGGTGAGACCCAGTACTTC. It encodes CASSEALLARGETQYF.